This T cell receptor beta chain emerged from a study of CD8+ T cells in alopecia areata. CDR3 length: 15 amino acids. V was pared by 3 bases and J by 0 bases, with 9 bases between. Germline V gives CDR1 SGHTA, CDR2 FQGNSA. After isolation, RNA underwent reverse transcription to generate cDNA as the sequencing template. Measured with immunoSEQ multiplex PCR; TCRdb has only the in-frame clones, and not every one. Among 120,000 or so clones listed, approximately 60% were seen once. Sample treatment: oral pan-JAK inhibitor, 5-10 mg twice daily. The source material was CD4+ T cells sorted from blood, sampled at week 4, from a patient treated with tofacitinib. The chain couples TRBV7-2 to TRBJ2-4; D uncertain. The sequence derives from a human donor with alopecia areata. CDR3 nucleotide sequence: TGTGCCAGCAGCTTGGCAGCGATAGCCAAAAACATTCAGTACTTC. Residues: CASSLAAIAKNIQYF. Combining the CDR3 with reference TRBV7-2 and TRBJ2-4 gives the whole variable domain GAGVSQSPSNKVTEKGKDVELRCDPISGHTALYWYRQSLGQGLEFLIYFQGNSAPDKSGLPSDRFSAERTGGSVSTLTIQRTQQEDSAVYLCASSLAAIAKNIQYFGAGTRLSVL.